This TCR beta chain was recorded in a study of blood T cells in healthy people across ages (dated by TCRdb to the mid-2010s). Context from the whole study: In model experiments, template switching captured roughly one uniquely barcoded TCR beta cDNA molecule for every two T cells. To track age-related changes in TCR beta repertoire diversity, the study relied on deep sequencing normalized with unique cDNA molecular identifiers. Four age groups were formed from the donors: young (average approximately 16 years), middle-aged (approximately 39), aged (approximately 60) and long-lived (roughly 81). To avoid experimental bias, donors of different ages were spread randomly across the sequencing lanes. For two donors (one aged 18 to 29 and one aged 80 or older), the study analyzed two additional independent replicas of 1 million unique cDNA reads from the same blood draw.

This clonotype appeared many times. Its antigen remains undetermined. Per-nucleotide qualities are absent, and no much larger clonotype sits a single base away. To prepare the library, 5' RACE was applied. The listed sequencing device is Illumina HiSeq 2500. A second PCR of about 6 to 11 cycles was run with a J-beta primer mix and a sample-barcoded 5' primer. A unique molecular identifier was introduced onto each TCR beta cDNA molecule by a template-switch 5' adaptor carrying 12 random nucleotides. Each sample yielded at least 2.5 million CDR3-containing paired-end reads. First-strand cDNA synthesis was performed from all RNA using the Mint cDNA synthesis kit, with priming by a TRBC-specific oligonucleotide. After uracil-DNA glycosylase treatment, a first 18-cycle PCR used universal primers M1SS and BC2_uni_R on all cDNA. The study's processing was this. Each sample was normalized by randomly selecting 1 million high-quality reads, each carrying a distinct molecular identifier. Reads sharing molecular identifiers were discarded rather than binned into consensus sequences. MiTCR, set to a Q25 quality threshold and the strictest error-elimination algorithm, was used for CDR3 identification, clonotype clustering and error correction. A nonparametric unseen species model using Euler transformation provided a lower-bound estimate of total TCR beta diversity. TCRdb reprocessed the public reads (quality trimming at Q25 with fastp, clone calling with MiXCR) and kept in-frame beta chains. CDR3 protein duplicates are merged, each entry listing the most common genes and DNA. TCRdb, not the original authors, processed these V and J calls. This sample has hundreds of thousands of distinct CDR3 sequences in its table, and 29% of those were observed once. The ten most abundant clones make up roughly 17% of the sample.

Systemically healthy Caucasian individuals from Russia, some 38 in total and aged about 6 to 95 years, were included as donors. Each donor gave approximately 9.3 milliliters of peripheral blood, collected into EDTA-treated Vacutainer tubes. Ficoll-Paque density-gradient centrifugation was used to isolate PBMCs, with at least 7 million per sample. Total RNA, at least 6 micrograms per sample, was extracted from PBMCs with Trizol reagent. For every donor, flow cytometry on a PBMC aliquot measured the percentage of naive CD45RAhigh/CD27high T cells. Overall study results and their limits: Total diversity estimates from one million sequenced T cells were considered lower bounds and underestimates. Because the CMV infection status of the donors was unknown, age-related changes in expanded clonotypes may potentially have been confounded. There was a strong correlation between observed TCR beta diversity and the percentage of naive T cells measured by flow cytometry. Because profiling used bulk unsorted PBMCs, naive and antigen-experienced compartments could not be compared conclusively. Compared with the aged group, the long-lived group had more naive CD4+ T cells, fewer expanded clones and increased TCR diversity, a pattern suggesting age selection. Observed TCR beta diversity per million T cells fell roughly linearly with age, and a significant reduction was already apparent by age approximately 41.

The junction shows trimming of 3 bases on V and 7 bases on J, and the gene matches do not reach 10 bases of it. Via the germline V gene, CDR1 is SGHRS and CDR2 YFSETQ. Taken from cysteine to phenylalanine, the CDR3 has 16 residues. Of the read, only the CDR3 DNA is kept; its 48 bases are in frame from base 1. This sequence originates from a woman of 80 years or more in good health. The V and J segments used are TRBV5-1 and TRBJ1-4; TRBD1 fits 9 bases in the junction. The sequenced sample was blood. The CDR3 reads CASSSPAGTGSEKLFF. The DNA sequence is given as TGCGCCAGCAGCTCCCCTGCTGGGACAGGGAGTGAAAAACTGTTTTTT.